In its sample, the clone carrying this T cell receptor (beta chain) was seen once. These data are taken from a study of technical replicates of blood from a handful of donors. Here immunoSEQ multiplex PCR was the method, and the copy in TCRdb shows in-frame clones only, minus some. The sample gives more than 90,000 clones, around 96% of which show up once; just over 0.25% is in the top ten. The CDR3 has 16 amino acids. Germline CDR1 is SGHVS and CDR2 is FQNEAQ. The trim removed 5 bases at V and 2 bases at J, leaving 9 bases unmatched. The TCR comes from a human donor in good health. The sequencing input was T cells isolated from PBMCs. The chain couples TRBV7-8 to TRBJ1-3; TRBD1 agrees at 7 bases. This CDR3 is CASSPSYDRAGNTIYF. In DNA, the CDR3 is TGTGCCAGCAGCCCCTCCTACGACAGGGCTGGAAACACCATATATTTT.